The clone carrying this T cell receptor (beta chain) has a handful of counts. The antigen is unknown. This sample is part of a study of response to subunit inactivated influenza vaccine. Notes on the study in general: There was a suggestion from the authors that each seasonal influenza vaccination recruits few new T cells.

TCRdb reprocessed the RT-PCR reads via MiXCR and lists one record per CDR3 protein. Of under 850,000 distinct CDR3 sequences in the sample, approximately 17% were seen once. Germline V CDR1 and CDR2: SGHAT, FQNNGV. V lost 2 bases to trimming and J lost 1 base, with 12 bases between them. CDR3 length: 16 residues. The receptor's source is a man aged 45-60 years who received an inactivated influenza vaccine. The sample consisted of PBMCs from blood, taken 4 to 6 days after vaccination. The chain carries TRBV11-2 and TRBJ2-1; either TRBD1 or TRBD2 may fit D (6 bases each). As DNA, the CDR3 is TGTGCCAGCAGCTTAACTCGGGGGCCGTCCTACAATGAGCAGTTCTTC. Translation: CASSLTRGPSYNEQFF.